The subject of this entry is one T cell receptor (beta chain). Its antigen is unidentified. This sample was included in a study of metastatic and nonmetastatic thyroid tumors. At the level of the study: Repertoire comparison spanned blood and tumor or nodule tissue of malignant and benign thyroid patients. Study-level findings and limits: Significantly greater TCR beta diversity was reportedly found in malignant thyroid tumors than in benign nodules (in blood and tumor).

In the source study's methods: What underpinned the distant-metastasis classifier for papillary thyroid cancer was the set of CDR3 differences across clinicopathological groups. TCRdb reanalyzed the PCR reads with MiXCR. In this record, the V and J calls reflect TCRdb's handling and not the investigators' own analysis. The sample records roughly 20,000 clones, roughly 20% being singletons. Patients were all untreated before their thyroid surgery. V gave up 7 bases and J gave up 8 bases; unmatched junction bases: 12. This CDR3 contains 15 residues. CDR1 is SGHAT, CDR2 FQDESV, per germline (reference sequence).

The sequence came from a female donor with papillary thyroid cancer or a benign thyroid nodule (not recorded which). Some clones in this sample may be carry-over from other donors' samples. The specimen sequenced was adjacent normal tissue. The chain employs TRBV11-1 and TRBJ2-1; 9 nucleotides align to TRBD2. The CDR3 DNA follows: TGTGCCAGCACCAAGACGGGACTAGCAAGAGATGAGCAGTTCTTC. Amino acids: CASTKTGLARDEQFF.